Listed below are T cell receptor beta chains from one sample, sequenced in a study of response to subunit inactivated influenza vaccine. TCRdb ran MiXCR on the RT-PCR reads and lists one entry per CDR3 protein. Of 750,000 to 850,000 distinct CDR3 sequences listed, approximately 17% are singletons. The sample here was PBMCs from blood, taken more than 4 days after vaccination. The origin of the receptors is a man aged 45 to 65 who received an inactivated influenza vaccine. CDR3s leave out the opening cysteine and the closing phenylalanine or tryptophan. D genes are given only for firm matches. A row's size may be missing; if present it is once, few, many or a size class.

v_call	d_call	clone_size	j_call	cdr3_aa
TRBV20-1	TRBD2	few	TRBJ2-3	SARLAVTDTQY
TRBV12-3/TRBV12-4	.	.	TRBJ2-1	ASTPGTPNNEQF
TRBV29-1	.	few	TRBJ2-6	SVKTGANVLT
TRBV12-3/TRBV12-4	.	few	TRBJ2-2	ASWEVGYTGELF
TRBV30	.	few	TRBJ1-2	AWIRNQGYT
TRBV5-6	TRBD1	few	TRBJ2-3	ASSYRDRGTDTQY
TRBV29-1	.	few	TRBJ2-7	SVEGRGTSYEQY
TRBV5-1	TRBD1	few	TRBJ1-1	ASSLWTGGGNTEAF
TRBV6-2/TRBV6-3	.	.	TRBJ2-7	ASSYYQRAVPYEQY
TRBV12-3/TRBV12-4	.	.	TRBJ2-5	ASSPAEGFQETQY
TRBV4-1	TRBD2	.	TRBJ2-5	ASSQGLAERETQY
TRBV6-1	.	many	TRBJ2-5	ASSPGVTKETQY
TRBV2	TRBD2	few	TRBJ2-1	ASSAFHLSQAGGPGS
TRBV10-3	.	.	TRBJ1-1	ATGEGTEAF
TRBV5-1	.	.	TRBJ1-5	ASSLWGDSNQPHH
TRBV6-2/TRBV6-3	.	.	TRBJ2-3	ASSDPARATDTQY
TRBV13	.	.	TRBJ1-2	ASSLPGVGGYT
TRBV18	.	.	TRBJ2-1	ASSLRGLAVTNEQF
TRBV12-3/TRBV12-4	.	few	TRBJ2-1	ASTPDGLSSYNEQF
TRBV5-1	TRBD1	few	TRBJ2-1	ASSSIPGQGRNEQF
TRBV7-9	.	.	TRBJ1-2	ASSLGQVNHYGYT
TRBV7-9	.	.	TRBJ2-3	ASSRLQYPDTQY
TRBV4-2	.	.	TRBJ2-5	ASSQGSGQETQY
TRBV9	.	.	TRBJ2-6	ASSAQGAGANVLT
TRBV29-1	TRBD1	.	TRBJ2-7	SVGQGTRYEQY
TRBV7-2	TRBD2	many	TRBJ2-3	ASSPLAGARDTQY
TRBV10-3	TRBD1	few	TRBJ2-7	AISVGTGSSYEQY
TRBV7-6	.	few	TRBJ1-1	ASSLAGRASTEAF
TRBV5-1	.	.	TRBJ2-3	ASSLGNAVRVDTQY
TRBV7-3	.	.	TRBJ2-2	ASSLLRGRNTGELF